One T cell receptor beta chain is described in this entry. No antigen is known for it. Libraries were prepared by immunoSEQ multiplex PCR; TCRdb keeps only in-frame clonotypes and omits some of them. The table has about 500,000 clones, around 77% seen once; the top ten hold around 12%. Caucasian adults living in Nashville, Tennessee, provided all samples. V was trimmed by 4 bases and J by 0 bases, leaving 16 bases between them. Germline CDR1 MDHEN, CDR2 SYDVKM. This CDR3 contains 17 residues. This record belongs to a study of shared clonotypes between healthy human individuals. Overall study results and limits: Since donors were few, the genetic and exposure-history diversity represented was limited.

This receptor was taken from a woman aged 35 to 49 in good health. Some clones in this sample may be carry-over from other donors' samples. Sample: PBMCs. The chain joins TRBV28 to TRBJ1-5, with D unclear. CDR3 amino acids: CASSSRPLLYSNQPQHF. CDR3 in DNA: TGTGCCAGCAGTTCCCGTCCCTTATTATATAGCAATCAGCCCCAGCATTTT.